Presented here are 10 T cell receptor beta chains from one specimen sequenced in a study of T cell repertoires in cytomegalovirus infection. TCRdb passed the reads through MiXCR, listing each CDR3 protein once. The table has about 440,000 distinct CDR3 sequences, under 40% seen once. Sequenced material: PBMCs. The receptors were gathered from a human donor in good health (CMV status not recorded). Some clones in this sample may be carry-over from other donors' samples.

This rearrangement joins TRBV2 to TRBJ2-1; 13 bases map to TRBD2. V was clipped by 6 bases and J by 5 bases; unmatched bases: 4. Germline CDR1 reads SNHLY; CDR2 reads FYNNEI. The CDR3 extends over 15 amino acids. The CDR3 protein is CASRAGTSGDNEQFF. The CDR3 DNA sequence: TGTGCCAGCAGAGCCGGGACTAGCGGGGACAATGAGCAGTTCTTC.

The rearrangement links TRBV28 to TRBJ2-2, with D hard to call. The CDR3 spans 15 residues. The V end was cut by 8 bases, the J end by 0 bases, with 13 bases between. CDR1 is MDHEN and CDR2 is SYDVKM in the germline V gene. The CDR3 region is CASGIRRPNTGELFF. The CDR3 DNA follows: TGTGCCAGCGGAATCAGGAGACCGAACACCGGGGAGCTGTTTTTT.

This clonotype came up a few times. The chain has TRBV19 and TRBJ2-7; D gene uncertain. Germline V gene sequence: CDR1 LNHDA, CDR2 SQIVND (reference sequence). The CDR3 runs to 16 residues. The V gene lost 3 bases and the J gene lost 1 base, with 16 bases spanning the gap. CDR3 residues: CASSISLITPSYEQYF. CDR3 bases: TGTGCCAGTAGTATCAGTCTGATCACCCCTTCCTACGAGCAGTACTTC.

This clonotype was detected ten times or more. The chain joins TRBV7-2 to TRBJ1-5; 10 nucleotides agree with TRBD1. With V trimmed by 5 bases and J by 8 bases, 6 bases remained unmatched. Germline V gives CDR1 SGHTA, CDR2 FQGNSA. This CDR3 region has 14 residues. The CDR3 nucleotides are TGTGCCAGCAGCCTGACAGGGGGCAGAGAGCCCCAGCATTTT. Its protein is CASSLTGGREPQHF.

V is TRBV27 and J is TRBJ1-6, with D hard to call. Trimming left V 2 bases short and J 0 bases short, with 8 bases between. Germline-derived CDR1 and CDR2 are MNHEY and SMNVEV (reference sequence). This CDR3 spans 16 amino acids. CDR3 DNA sequence: TGTGCCAGCAGTTTAAGGCGGGACTCCTATAATTCACCCCTCCACTTT. Protein product: CASSLRRDSYNSPLHF.

This chain joins TRBV4-1 and TRBJ2-3, with TRBD1 identical over 8 bases. The CDR3 contains 14 residues. V shed 6 bases, J shed 8 bases, and the junction held 10 bases outside the gene matches. The germline V gene has CDR1 MGHRA and CDR2 YSYEKL. The CDR3 DNA is TGCGCCAGCAGTTTCCGACAGGGGAAGGGTACGCAGTATTTT. It is translated as CASSFRQGKGTQYF.

This clonotype has a handful of counts. The chain combines TRBV10-2 with TRBJ1-1, with D perhaps TRBD1 (5 bases). V was trimmed by 10 bases and J by 1 base, leaving 13 bases between them. Looked up from germline, CDR1 is WSHSY and CDR2 is SAAADI. The CDR3 runs to 13 residues. The CDR3 sequence is CATRGAANTEAFF. CDR3 DNA: TGCGCCACCCGCGGGGCCGCGAACACTGAAGCTTTCTTT.

This chain joins TRBV28 and TRBJ1-2; D gene ambiguous. The germline V gene encodes CDR1 MDHEN and CDR2 SYDVKM. V lost 3 bases to trimming and J lost 0 bases, with 5 bases between them. The CDR3 runs 13 residues. The CDR3 region has the DNA TGTGCCAGCAGTTTCGTAGCTAACTATGGCTACACCTTC. Protein product: CASSFVANYGYTF.

The chain uses TRBV4-3 and TRBJ2-5; 7 positions match TRBD2. Germline CDR1 and CDR2: LGHNA and YSLEER. This CDR3 is built from 15 residues. V dropped 0 bases and J dropped 9; count of bases not matched to a gene: 10. CDR3 protein: CASSQDVEAGRAQYF. In DNA, the CDR3 is TGCGCCAGCAGCCAAGATGTCGAAGCAGGGAGGGCCCAGTACTTC.

V is TRBV20-1 and J is TRBJ2-7; 9 nucleotides line up with TRBD2. Per the germline V gene, CDR1 is DFQATT and CDR2 is SNEGSKA (reference sequence). The CDR3 sequence is 14 residues long. J lost 4 bases, V lost 6 bases, and 10 bases had no gene match. CDR3 sequence (DNA): TGCAGTGCGGATTCTAGCGGGGCAAAATACGAGCAGTACTTC. Encoded protein: CSADSSGAKYEQYF.